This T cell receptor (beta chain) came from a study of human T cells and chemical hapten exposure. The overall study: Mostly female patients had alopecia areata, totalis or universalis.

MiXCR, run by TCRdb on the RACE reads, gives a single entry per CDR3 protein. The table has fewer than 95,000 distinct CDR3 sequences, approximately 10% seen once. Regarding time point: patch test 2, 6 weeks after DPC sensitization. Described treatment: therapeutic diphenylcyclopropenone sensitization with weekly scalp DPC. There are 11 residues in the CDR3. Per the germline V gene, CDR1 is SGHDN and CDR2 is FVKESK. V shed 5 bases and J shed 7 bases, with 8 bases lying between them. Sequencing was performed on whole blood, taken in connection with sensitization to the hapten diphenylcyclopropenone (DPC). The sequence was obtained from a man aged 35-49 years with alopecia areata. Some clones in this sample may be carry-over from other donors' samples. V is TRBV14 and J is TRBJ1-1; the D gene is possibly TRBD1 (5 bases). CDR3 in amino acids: CASSSGFEAFF. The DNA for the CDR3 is TGTGCCAGCAGCTCAGGGTTTGAAGCTTTCTTT.